These T cell receptor beta chains were read from a single sample in a study of blood T cells in healthy people across ages. TCRdb re-analysed the 5' RACE reads in MiXCR, keeping a single row per CDR3 protein. Altogether about 1.5 million distinct CDR3 sequences are present, approximately 43% being singletons, with the ten largest covering about 4.1%. The material sequenced was blood. These receptor sequences come from a woman between 18 and 30 years old in good health. Both conserved end residues are part of each CDR3. Each record gives: D gene, V gene, clone size, J gene, CDR3 protein, CDR3 DNA. A D gene is named only where the DNA matches it firmly. Clone size is given for some rows only: seen once, a few or many times, or a class if the clone is expanded.

TRBD1	TRBV6-5	few	TRBJ1-4	CASGEDRGIAKLFF	TGTGCCAGCGGAGAAGACAGGGGGATTGCAAAACTGTTTTTT
.	TRBV4-3	once	TRBJ2-7	CASSQYLQGVYCEQYF	TGCGCCAGCAGCCAATATTTGCAGGGAGTGTATTGCGAGCAGTACTTC
.	TRBV20-1	.	TRBJ1-2	CSASEGRDGYTF	TGCAGTGCTAGCGAGGGGCGGGATGGCTACACCTTC
TRBD2	TRBV11-2	.	TRBJ2-2	CASSLGLAGGPGTGELFF	TGTGCCAGCAGCTTAGGTTTAGCGGGAGGGCCAGGCACCGGGGAGCTGTTTTTT
.	TRBV28	few	TRBJ2-3	CASSLSGGTENTDTQYF	TGTGCCAGCAGTTTATCAGGGGGGACAGAAAACACAGATACGCAGTATTTT
.	TRBV27	.	TRBJ2-7	CASSPLGVYEQYF	TGTGCCAGCAGCCCTCTTGGCGTGTACGAGCAGTACTTC
.	TRBV7-6	.	TRBJ1-1	CASSLRVNAEAFF	TGTGCCAGCAGCCTACGAGTGAACGCTGAAGCTTTCTTT
.	TRBV20-1	few	TRBJ2-1	CSPHLSGAPRNEQFF	TGCAGCCCTCATCTTAGCGGAGCCCCTCGCAATGAGCAGTTCTTC
.	TRBV24-1	.	TRBJ2-5	CATSVGSEQYF	TGTGCCACCAGTGTGGGGAGTGAGCAGTACTTC
.	TRBV12-3/TRBV12-4	.	TRBJ2-5	CASSRIPKETQYF	TGTGCCAGCAGTCGTATCCCGAAAGAGACCCAGTACTTC
.	TRBV3-1	once	TRBJ2-7	CASRPTTGEQYF	TGTGCCAGCAGGCCTACTACTGGTGAGCAGTACTTC
.	TRBV12-3/TRBV12-4	.	TRBJ2-2	CASRFQPTGELFF	TGTGCCAGCAGGTTTCAGCCCACCGGGGAGCTGTTTTTT
.	TRBV6-5	few	TRBJ2-2	CASRSLGAGELFF	TGTGCCAGCAGATCCCTTGGGGCCGGGGAGCTGTTTTTT
TRBD2	TRBV24-1	.	TRBJ2-1	CATSAQGTSGMYEQFF	TGTGCCACCAGTGCCCAAGGGACTAGCGGGATGTATGAGCAGTTCTTC
TRBD1	TRBV12-3/TRBV12-4	few	TRBJ2-3	CASSLMGTVITDTQYF	TGTGCCAGCAGTTTGATGGGGACAGTTATTACAGATACGCAGTATTTT
.	TRBV4-1	.	TRBJ2-2	CASSQRADNTGELFF	TGCGCCAGCAGCCAACGGGCGGATAACACCGGGGAGCTGTTTTTT
.	TRBV5-1	.	TRBJ2-1	CASSSGEHWDEQFF	TGCGCCAGCAGCTCGGGCGAGCATTGGGATGAGCAGTTCTTC